This T cell receptor (beta chain) was observed in a study of cytomegalovirus exposure and HLA in healthy donors (dated 2017 in TCRdb). With regard to the full study: An earlier analysis of under 600 of the donors reported about 250 Gb of sequence data and some 100 million unique TCR beta sequences from some 180 million T cells. An early release covering about 600 HLA-typed donors comprised about 310 gigabases of sequencing data and 85 million or so unique TCR sequences. Of the roughly 420 genotyped donors, 70% to 90% were placed in the genetic ancestry cluster associated with self-reported Caucasian donors. The study aimed to test whether cataloging public T cell receptors could reveal signatures of past pathogen exposure. The study used immunosequencing to profile the T cell repertoires of several hundred subjects and linked those repertoires to cytomegalovirus serostatus. In addition to the first cohort of 666 subjects, a separate validation cohort of under 150 different subjects was used. To predict cytomegalovirus infection status, the study brought together high-throughput TCR immunosequencing, statistical association of individual TCRs with disease status, and machine learning. A later analysis re-examined previously published TCR beta repertoires from 500 to 700 donors and added high-resolution HLA genotyping to investigate patterns of TCR occurrence. In the later analysis, no new phenotypic data were used to find candidate immune exposures; instead, reliance was placed on TCR beta sequences and their occurrence across donors. An earlier analysis of some 500 of the donors used high-throughput TCR beta sequencing to judge whether each TCR beta V gene segment behaved as functional or pseudogenic. Donor age, sex, ethnicity and CMV serostatus were collected together with the repertoire data. Genome-wide SNP genotypes for about 60% of the roughly 670 donors were used in a later genetic analysis, which treated that subset as a discovery cohort. Every discovery cohort repertoire had been produced on one sequencing platform. Both class I and class II loci were covered by HLA typing, at four-digit resolution. Typing coverage varied by locus: 629-630 donors for A, B, C, DRB1 and DQB1; 522 for DQA1; about 600 for DPA1; roughly 450 for DPB1. Five DR-DQ haplotypes were handled as single units for association and clustering because linkage in the cohort was strong. Among some 400 genotyped donors of the cohort, an average of around 240,000 unique TCR beta nucleotide sequences was sequenced per donor, of which 15% to 20% were non-productive. The paper's findings and limits, for the study overall: When HLA alleles, especially DR and DQ, strongly co-occurred, TCR associations were difficult to assign to individual alleles. Correlated functional status among segregating V segments might be attributable to linkage disequilibrium, but an unknown experimental factor could not be ruled out. Most CMV-associated TCR beta chains appeared to be HLA-restricted in a later analysis, and the HLA associations seemed to be driven largely by CMV exposure. Because the 87-base-pair reads could not distinguish some IMGT-functional V segments, including TRBV6-2 and TRBV6-3, those segments were excluded. According to a later analysis, TCR association rates differed among HLA loci, with DRB1 alleles showing the most associated TCRs and HLA-C alleles showing the fewest. A cluster of highly shared sequence variants was judged likely to represent a technical artifact of the sequencing pipeline. In the study, around 160 TCR beta chains were listed as associated with cytomegalovirus. Most TCR sequences were seen in very few donors, while some public TCRs were found in many individuals. It was suggested by the authors that the approach could potentially be generalized to other disease states and immunological phenotypes. In a later analysis, HLA-associated TCR beta chains were found to be more clonally expanded and to have lower generation probabilities than equally common non-associated chains. Because HLA typing was missing for some donors at each locus, association tests included only the typed subset. A further reported finding was that TCR beta sequences accurately predicted the HLA-A and HLA-B alleles for most subjects in the first cohort. In vitro tests confirmed that a few of the cytomegalovirus-associated TCR beta chains recognize cytomegalovirus antigens. In a later analysis, several top co-occurrence clusters were reported to appear linked to parvovirus B19, influenza, CMV and Epstein-Barr virus. Only TCR beta chains were sequenced in this cohort, and the absence of alpha or paired-chain data limited detectable features. In a later genetic analysis, fewer N-insertions in productive TCRs were reported among donors in an Asian-associated ancestry cluster than the roughly 700-donor mean. A later analysis associated 15,000 to 20,000 TCR beta sequences with specific HLA alleles at a false discovery rate of 0.05. An earlier analysis of approximately 570 of the donors showed that most TCR beta V segments appeared in productive rearrangements either about 90% or about 30% of the time, which broadly matched IMGT annotations. The classifier was reported to diagnose cytomegalovirus status with high specificity and sensitivity in both the original cohort and the validation cohort. Because counts were too low, 15 or so rarely observed V segments, including chromosome 9 orphons, were excluded from the earlier analysis of under 650 of the donors. For the cohort, immune exposure information was limited to CMV serostatus. Sequencing depth was assumed to be roughly uniform across donors in the presence/absence analyses, though that assumption may not hold. V-gene and J-gene trimming of TCR beta chains was associated with a missense DCLRE1C variant in a later genetic analysis, and the association was replicated in an independent cohort.

The cohort comprised 710 or so healthy bone marrow donors. At the time of sampling, every cohort member was nominally healthy, though immune exposures that went unrecorded were likely present. The donor was CMV seronegative and belonged to the group of 380 or so seronegative cohort members. A peripheral blood sample was collected from each donor, and TCR beta sequencing was performed on peripheral blood mononuclear cells. Genomic DNA extraction from the blood cell samples was performed with the Qiagen DNeasy Blood Extraction Kit. Taken from cysteine to phenylalanine, the CDR3 has 16 residues. CDR3 DNA only is kept here, 48 bases in frame from base 1. Sequences SEHNR (CDR1) and FQNEAQ (CDR2) are obtained from the germline V gene (reference sequence). Trimming removed 1 base from V and 2 bases from J; the gene matches leave 5 bases unexplained. Remarks on this clone: The clone's antigen remains unknown.

To prepare the library, the immunoSEQ multiplex PCR assay was applied. The multiplex PCR relied on a mix of 60 forward primers for TCR Vbeta segments and 13 reverse primers for TCR Jbeta segments. Amplification of the CDR3 region of rearranged TCR beta genes was performed with a multiplex PCR assay on genomic DNA. On the Illumina HiSeq System, the amplified TCR beta libraries were sequenced as 87-base-pair reads. The authors' analysis ran thus. In a later analysis, some 80 million unique TCR beta chains were counted across the approximately 640 repertoires, and around 10 million of these chains were shared by at least two donors. A nearest-neighbor algorithm error-corrected the raw reads and collapsed the reads into unique sequences, merging closely related sequences to remove PCR and sequencing errors. V, D and J gene segments were assigned by aligning CDR3 sequences to IMGT reference sequences. For a sequence to be retained, a match of at least six nucleotides to both a V gene segment and a J gene segment was required. Rearrangements were classified as productive when the CDR3 lacked stop codons and remained in frame with V and J, and all other rearrangements were classified as non-productive. Following IMGT convention, CDR3 was defined as the stretch from the second conserved V-encoded cysteine up to the conserved J-encoded phenylalanine. Sequences without an unambiguous match to a single V gene segment were excluded from the earlier analysis of several hundred of the donors. In an earlier analysis of 500 to 750 of the donors, V segments were called functional above 56.7% productive rearrangements and were called segregating when the between-donor standard deviation exceeded 5%. To diagnose cytomegalovirus status from the catalog of TCR beta chain sequences, a statistical classification framework was built. In a later analysis, TCR nucleotide sequences were compared against IMGT/GENE-DB human TR gene sequences so that V and J genes could be assigned. The TCRdist pipeline was used in a later analysis to assign CDR3 sequences and most-parsimonious VDJ recombination scenarios. In a later analysis, each TCR beta chain was defined by its CDR3 amino acid sequence together with its V-gene family, and reads without a unique V-gene family were excluded. To address suspected cross-contamination and a sequencing artifact, a later analysis removed a few hundred highly shared, low-generation-probability nucleotide sequences. In a later analysis, a clonal expansion index for each public chain was calculated from normalized within-repertoire ranks of inferred template counts. In a later analysis, generation probabilities were computed using a VDJ recombination model fitted to out-of-frame rearrangements, and the results were checked against IGoR. A later analysis scored TCR-TCR, TCR-HLA and TCR-CMV co-occurrence with hypergeometric tests, applying a repertoire-size bias correction to TCR pairs. A later analysis estimated false discovery rates by permuting HLA or CMV assignments 20 times. A later analysis grouped co-occurring TCRs with DBSCAN, adding TCRdist sequence similarity when clustering within HLA-allele-positive subsets. Repertoires with fewer than 30,000 or more than 120,000 public chains, plus five repertoires with anomalous nucleotide sharing, were excluded from co-occurrence clustering. Entries here come from immuneACCESS through TCRdb and include only in-frame sequences with V and J called. Some clones fail to appear in such tables; in the studies checked, an unresolved V gene covers under half of the shortfall, and the cause of the remainder is unknown. Clone size and the V and J calls come from that table; the DNA yielded D and trimming. This sample's table lists 150,000 or so clones. Around 1.5% of the sample is taken by the ten largest.

Recombination linked TRBV7-9 to TRBJ1-1; the central 9 bases match TRBD1. This sequence was found in a woman aged 45 to 65 in good health and CMV-seronegative. Sequenced input: PBMCs. The CDR3 reads CASSLGAGQGNTEAFF. Here is the DNA: TGTGCCAGCAGCTTAGGCGCGGGACAGGGCAACACTGAAGCTTTCTTT.